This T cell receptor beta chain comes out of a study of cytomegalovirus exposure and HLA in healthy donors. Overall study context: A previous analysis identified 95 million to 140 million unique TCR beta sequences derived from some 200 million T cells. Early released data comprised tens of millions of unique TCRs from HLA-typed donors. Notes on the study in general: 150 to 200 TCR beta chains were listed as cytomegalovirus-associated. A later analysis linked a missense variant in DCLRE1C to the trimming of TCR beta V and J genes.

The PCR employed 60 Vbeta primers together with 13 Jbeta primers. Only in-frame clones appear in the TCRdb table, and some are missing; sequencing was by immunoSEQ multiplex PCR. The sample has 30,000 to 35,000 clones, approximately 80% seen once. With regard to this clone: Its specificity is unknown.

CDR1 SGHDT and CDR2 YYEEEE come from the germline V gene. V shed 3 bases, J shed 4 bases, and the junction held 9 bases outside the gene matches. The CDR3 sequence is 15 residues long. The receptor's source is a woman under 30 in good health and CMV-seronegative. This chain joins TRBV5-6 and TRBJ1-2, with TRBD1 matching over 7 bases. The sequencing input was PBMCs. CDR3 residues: CASSSSRGRGYGYTF. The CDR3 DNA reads TGTGCCAGCAGCTCCTCGAGGGGGCGCGGCTATGGCTACACCTTC.